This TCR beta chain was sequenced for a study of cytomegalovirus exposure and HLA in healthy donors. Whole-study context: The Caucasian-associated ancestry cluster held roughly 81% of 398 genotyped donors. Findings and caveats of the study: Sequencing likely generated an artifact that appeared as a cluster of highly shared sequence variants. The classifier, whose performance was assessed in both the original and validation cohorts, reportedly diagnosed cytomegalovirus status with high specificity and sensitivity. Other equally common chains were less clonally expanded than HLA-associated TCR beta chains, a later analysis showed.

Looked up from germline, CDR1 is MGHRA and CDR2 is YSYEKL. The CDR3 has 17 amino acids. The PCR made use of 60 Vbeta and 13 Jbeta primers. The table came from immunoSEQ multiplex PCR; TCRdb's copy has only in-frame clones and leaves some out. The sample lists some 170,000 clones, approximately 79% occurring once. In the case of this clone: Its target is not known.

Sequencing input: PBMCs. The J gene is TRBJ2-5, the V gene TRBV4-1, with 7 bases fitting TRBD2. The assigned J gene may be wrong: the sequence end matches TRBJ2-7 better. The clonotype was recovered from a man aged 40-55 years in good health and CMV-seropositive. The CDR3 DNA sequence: TGCGCCAGCAGCCAAGCGGCCGGACTAGGAGGTTGGTACGAGCAGTACTTC. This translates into CASSQAAGLGGWYEQYF.